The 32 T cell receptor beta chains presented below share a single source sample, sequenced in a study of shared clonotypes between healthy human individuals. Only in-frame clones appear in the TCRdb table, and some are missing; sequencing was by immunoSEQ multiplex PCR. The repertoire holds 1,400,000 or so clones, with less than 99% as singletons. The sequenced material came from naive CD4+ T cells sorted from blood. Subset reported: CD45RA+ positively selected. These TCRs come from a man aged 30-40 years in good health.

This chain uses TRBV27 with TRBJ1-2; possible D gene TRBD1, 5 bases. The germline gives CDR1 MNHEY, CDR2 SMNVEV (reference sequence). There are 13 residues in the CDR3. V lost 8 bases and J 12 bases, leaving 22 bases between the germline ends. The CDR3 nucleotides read TGTGCCAGCCGATTCCACTGGGACGTCCGGGACACCTTC. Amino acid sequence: CASRFHWDVRDTF.

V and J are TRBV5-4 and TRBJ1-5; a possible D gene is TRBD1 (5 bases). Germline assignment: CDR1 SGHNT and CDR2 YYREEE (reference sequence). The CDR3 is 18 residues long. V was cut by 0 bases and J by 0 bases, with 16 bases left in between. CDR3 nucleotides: TGTGCCAGCAGCTTGGGGGGCAGGCCGATCGATAGCAATCAGCCCCAGCATTTT. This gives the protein CASSLGGRPIDSNQPQHF.

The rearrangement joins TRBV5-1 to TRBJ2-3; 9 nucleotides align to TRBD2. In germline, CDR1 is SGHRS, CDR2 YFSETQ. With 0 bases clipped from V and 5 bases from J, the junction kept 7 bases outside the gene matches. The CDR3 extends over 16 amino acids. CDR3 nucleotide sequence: TGCGCCAGCAGCTTGGTGGCGGGAGGGCCGGAAGATACGCAGTATTTT. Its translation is CASSLVAGGPEDTQYF.

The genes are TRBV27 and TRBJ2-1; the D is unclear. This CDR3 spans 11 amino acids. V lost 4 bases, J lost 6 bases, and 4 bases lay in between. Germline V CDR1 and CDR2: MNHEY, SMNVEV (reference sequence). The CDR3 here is CASSWFNEQFF. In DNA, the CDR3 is TGTGCCAGCAGTTGGTTCAATGAGCAGTTCTTC.

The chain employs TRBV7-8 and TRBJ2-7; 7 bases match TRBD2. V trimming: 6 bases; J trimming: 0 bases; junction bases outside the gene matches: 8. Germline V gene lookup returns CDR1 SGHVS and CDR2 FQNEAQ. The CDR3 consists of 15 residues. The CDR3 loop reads CASSGGGRGSYEQYF. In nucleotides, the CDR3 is TGTGCCAGCAGTGGGGGGGGTCGCGGCTCCTACGAGCAGTACTTC.

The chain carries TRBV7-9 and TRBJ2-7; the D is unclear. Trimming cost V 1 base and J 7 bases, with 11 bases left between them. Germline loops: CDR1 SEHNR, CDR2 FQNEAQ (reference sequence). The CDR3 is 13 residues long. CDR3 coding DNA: TGTGCCAGCAGCTTAGACGCTGCTTTGGAGCAGTACTTC. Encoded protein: CASSLDAALEQYF.

The CDR3 coding sequence is TGTGCCAGCAGCATCTTACCGGGACTAGCGCCCCGTGAGCAGTTCTTC. It specifies CASSILPGLAPREQFF. The J gene is TRBJ2-1, the V gene TRBV9; TRBD2 matches 10 bases. CDR3 length equals 16 residues. Germline CDR1 SGDLS, CDR2 YYNGEE. J was trimmed by 9 bases and V by 4 bases; bases with no gene match: 13.

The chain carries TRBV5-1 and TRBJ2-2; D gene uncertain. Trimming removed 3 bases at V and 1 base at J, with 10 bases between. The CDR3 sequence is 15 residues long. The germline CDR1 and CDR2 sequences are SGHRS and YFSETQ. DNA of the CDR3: TGCGCCAGCAGCTCGGACCCAAAGAACACCGGGGAGCTGTTTTTT. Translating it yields CASSSDPKNTGELFF. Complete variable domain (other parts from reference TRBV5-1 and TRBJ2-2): KAGVTQTPRYLIKTRGQQVTLSCSPISGHRSVSWYQQTPGQGLQFLFEYFSETQRNKGNFPGRFSGRQFSNSRSEMNVSTLELGDSALYLCASSSDPKNTGELFFGEGSRLTVL.

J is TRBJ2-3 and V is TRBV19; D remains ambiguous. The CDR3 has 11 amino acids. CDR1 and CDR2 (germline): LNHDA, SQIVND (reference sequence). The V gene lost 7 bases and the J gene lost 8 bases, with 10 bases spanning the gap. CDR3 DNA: TGTGCCAGTACTTCTGTCGGTACGCAGTATTTT. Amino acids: CASTSVGTQYF. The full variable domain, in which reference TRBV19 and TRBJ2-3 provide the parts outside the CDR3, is DGGITQSPKYLFRKEGQNVTLSCEQNLNHDAMYWYRQDPGQGLRLIYYSQIVNDFQKGDIAEGYSVSREKKESFPLTVTSAQKNPTAFYLCASTSVGTQYFGPGTRLTVL.

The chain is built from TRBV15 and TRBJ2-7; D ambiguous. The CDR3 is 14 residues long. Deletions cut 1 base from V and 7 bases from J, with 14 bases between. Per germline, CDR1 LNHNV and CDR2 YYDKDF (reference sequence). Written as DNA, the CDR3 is TGTGCCACCAGCAGAGTGGTTTACTTGGGAGAGCAGTACTTC. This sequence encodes CATSRVVYLGEQYF.

The CDR3 coding sequence is TGTGCCAGTAGTATTTTATTCTCTAGAAGTACTGGGGCCAACGTCCTGACTTTC. This encodes CASSILFSRSTGANVLTF. V gene TRBV19 combines with J gene TRBJ2-6; no definite D call. V was clipped by 3 bases and J by 2 bases, with 17 bases between them. This CDR3 has 18 residues. Per germline, CDR1 LNHDA and CDR2 SQIVND (reference sequence). Full variable domain (rest looked up from reference TRBV19 and TRBJ2-6): DGGITQSPKYLFRKEGQNVTLSCEQNLNHDAMYWYRQDPGQGLRLIYYSQIVNDFQKGDIAEGYSVSREKKESFPLTVTSAQKNPTAFYLCASSILFSRSTGANVLTFGAGSRLTVL.

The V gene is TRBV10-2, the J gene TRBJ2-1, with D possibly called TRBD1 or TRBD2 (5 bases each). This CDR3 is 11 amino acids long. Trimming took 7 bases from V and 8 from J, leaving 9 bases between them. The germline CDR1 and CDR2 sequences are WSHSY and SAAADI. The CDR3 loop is CASTWGYEQFF. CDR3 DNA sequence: TGCGCCAGCACTTGGGGGTATGAGCAGTTCTTC.

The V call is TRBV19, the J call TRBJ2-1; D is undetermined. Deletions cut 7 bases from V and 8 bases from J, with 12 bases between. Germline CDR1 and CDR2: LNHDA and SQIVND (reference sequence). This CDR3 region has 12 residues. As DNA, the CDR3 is TGTGCCAGTATCCTAGGGTTTGATGAGCAGTTCTTC. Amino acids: CASILGFDEQFF.

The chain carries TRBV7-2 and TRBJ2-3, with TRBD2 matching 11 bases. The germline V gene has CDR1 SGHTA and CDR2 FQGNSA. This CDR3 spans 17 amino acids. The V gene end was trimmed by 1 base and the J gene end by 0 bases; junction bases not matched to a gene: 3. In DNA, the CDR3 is TGTGCCAGCAGCTTAGGACTAGCGGGGTGGAGCACAGATACGCAGTATTTT. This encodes CASSLGLAGWSTDTQYF.

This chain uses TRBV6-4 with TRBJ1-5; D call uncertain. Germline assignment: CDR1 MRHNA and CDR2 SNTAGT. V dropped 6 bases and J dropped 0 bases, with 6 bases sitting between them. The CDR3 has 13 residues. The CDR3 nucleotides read TGTGCCAGCAGCCTGAATAGCAATCAGCCCCAGCATTTT. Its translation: CASSLNSNQPQHF.

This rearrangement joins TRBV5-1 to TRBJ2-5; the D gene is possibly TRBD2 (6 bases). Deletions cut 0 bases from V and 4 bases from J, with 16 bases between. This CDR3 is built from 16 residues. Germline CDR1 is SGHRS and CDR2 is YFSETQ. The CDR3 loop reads CASSLGGLGRGETQYF. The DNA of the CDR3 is TGCGCCAGCAGCTTGGGAGGTCTCGGGAGAGGAGAGACCCAGTACTTC.

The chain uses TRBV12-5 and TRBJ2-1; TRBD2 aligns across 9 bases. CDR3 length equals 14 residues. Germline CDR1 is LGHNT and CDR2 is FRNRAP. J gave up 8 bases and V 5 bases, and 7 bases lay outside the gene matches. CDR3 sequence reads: CASGLGTSLDEQFF. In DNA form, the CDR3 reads TGTGCTAGTGGTCTGGGGACTAGCTTGGATGAGCAGTTCTTC.

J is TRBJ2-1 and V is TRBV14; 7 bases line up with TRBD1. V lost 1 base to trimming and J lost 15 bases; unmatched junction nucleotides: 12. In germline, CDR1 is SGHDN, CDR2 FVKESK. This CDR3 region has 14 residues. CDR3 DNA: TGTGCCAGCAGCCAAGTGACCAGGACAGGAAGGTTGTTCTTC. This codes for CASSQVTRTGRLFF.

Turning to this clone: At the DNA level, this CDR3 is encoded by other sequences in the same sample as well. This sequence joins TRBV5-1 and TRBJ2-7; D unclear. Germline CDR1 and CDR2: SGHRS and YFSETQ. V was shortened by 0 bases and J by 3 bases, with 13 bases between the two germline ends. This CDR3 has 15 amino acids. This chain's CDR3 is CASSLAPGPDYEQYF. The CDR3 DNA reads TGCGCCAGCAGCTTGGCCCCCGGACCTGACTACGAGCAGTACTTC.

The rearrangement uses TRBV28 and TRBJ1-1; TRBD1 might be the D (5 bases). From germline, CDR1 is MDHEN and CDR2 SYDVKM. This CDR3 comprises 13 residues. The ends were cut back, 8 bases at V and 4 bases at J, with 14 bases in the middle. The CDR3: CASGRQIFTEAFF. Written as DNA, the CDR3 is TGTGCCAGCGGACGACAGATTTTCACTGAAGCTTTCTTT. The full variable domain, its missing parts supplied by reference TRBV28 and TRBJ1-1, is DVKVTQSSRYLVKRTGEKVFLECVQDMDHENMFWYRQDPGLGLRLIYFSYDVKMKEKGDIPEGYSVSREKKERFSLILESASTNQTSMYLCASGRQIFTEAFFGQGTRLTVV.

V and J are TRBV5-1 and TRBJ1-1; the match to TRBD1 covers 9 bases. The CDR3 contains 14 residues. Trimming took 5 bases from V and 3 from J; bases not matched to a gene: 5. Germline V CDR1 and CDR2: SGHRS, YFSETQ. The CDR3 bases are TGCGCCAGCAGTCCCGGGACAGGGTACACTGAAGCTTTCTTT. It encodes CASSPGTGYTEAFF.

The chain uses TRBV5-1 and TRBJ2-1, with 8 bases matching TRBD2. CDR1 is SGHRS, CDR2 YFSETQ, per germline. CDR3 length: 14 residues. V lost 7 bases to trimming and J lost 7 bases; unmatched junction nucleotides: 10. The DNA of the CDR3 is TGCGCCAGCGGTGGGGGACTAGGTGGGAATGAGCAGTTCTTC. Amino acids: CASGGGLGGNEQFF.

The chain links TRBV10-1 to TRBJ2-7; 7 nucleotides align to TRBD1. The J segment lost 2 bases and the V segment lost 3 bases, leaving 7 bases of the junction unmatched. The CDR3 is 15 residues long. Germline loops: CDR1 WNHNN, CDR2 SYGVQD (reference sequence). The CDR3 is CASSDALGQAYEQYF. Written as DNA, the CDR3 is TGCGCCAGCAGTGACGCTCTCGGACAGGCCTACGAGCAGTACTTC.

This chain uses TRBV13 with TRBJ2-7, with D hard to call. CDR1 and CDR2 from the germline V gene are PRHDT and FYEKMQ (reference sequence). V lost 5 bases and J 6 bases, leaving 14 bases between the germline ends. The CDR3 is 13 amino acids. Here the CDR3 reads CASSPKMLSEQYF. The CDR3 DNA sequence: TGTGCCAGCAGCCCAAAGATGTTGTCCGAGCAGTACTTC.

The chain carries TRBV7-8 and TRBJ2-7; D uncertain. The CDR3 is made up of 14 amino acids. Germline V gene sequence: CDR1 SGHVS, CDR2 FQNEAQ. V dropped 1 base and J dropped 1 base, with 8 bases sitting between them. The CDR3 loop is CASSLEVASYEQYF. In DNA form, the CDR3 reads TGTGCCAGCAGCTTAGAGGTAGCTTCCTACGAGCAGTACTTC.

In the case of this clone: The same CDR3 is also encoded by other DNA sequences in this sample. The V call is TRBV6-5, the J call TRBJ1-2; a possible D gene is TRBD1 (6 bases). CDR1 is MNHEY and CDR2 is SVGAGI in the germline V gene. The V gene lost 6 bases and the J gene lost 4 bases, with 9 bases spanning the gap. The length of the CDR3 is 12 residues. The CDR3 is CASSGRGYGYTF. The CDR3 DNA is TGTGCCAGCAGCGGCAGGGGCTATGGCTACACCTTC.

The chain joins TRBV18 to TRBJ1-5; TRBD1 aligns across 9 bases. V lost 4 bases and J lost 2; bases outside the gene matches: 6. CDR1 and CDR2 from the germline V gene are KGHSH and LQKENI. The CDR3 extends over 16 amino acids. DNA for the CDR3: TGTGCCAGCTCACTGAAGACAGGGGGTGGCAATCAGCCCCAGCATTTT. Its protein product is CASSLKTGGGNQPQHF.

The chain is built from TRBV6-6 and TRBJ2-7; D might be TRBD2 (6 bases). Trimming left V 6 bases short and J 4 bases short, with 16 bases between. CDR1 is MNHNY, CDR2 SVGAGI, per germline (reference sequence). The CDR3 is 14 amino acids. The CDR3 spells CASSGTLGGYEQYF. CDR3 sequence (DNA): TGTGCCAGCAGCGGGACCTTGGGGGGATACGAGCAGTACTTC.

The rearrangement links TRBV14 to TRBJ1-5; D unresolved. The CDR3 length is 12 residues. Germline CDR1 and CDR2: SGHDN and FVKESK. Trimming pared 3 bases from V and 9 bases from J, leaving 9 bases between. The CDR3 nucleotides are TGTGCCAGCAGCCAGGGATCGGGGCCCCAGCATTTT. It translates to CASSQGSGPQHF.

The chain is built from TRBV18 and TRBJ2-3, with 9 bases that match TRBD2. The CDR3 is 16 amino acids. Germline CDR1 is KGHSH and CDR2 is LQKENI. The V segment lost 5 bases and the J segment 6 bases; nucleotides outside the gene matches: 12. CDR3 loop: CASSATPGLAADTQYF. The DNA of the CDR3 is TGTGCCAGCTCAGCTACACCGGGACTAGCAGCCGATACGCAGTATTTT.

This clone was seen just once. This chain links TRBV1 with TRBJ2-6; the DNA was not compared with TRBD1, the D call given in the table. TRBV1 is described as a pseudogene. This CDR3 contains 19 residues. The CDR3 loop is CTSSHTQWTPPSGANVLTF. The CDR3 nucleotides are TGCACCAGCAGCCATACCCAGTGGACACCACCCTCTGGGGCCAACGTCCTGACTTTC.

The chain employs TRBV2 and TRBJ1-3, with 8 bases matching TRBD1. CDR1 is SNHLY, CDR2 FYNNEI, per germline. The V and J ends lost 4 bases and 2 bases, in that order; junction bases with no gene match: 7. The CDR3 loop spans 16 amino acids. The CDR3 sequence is CASSGPRTGTGNTIYF. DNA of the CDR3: TGTGCCAGCAGTGGTCCTCGGACAGGGACTGGAAACACCATATATTTT.